This TCR beta chain was captured by sequencing in a study of shared clonotypes between healthy human individuals. Germline V gene data show CDR1 as LNHDA and CDR2 as SQIVND (reference sequence). Trimming removed 1 base from V and 1 base from J; junction bases left unmatched: 4. The CDR3 runs 15 residues. Produced via immunoSEQ multiplex PCR; TCRdb's table is partial and in-frame only. The table has more than 1,200,000 clones, about 98.5% seen once; the top ten hold under 0.45%. V usage is TRBV19 and J usage is TRBJ2-7; the match to TRBD1 covers 7 bases. The sample comprised naive CD4+ T cells sorted from blood. Described subset: CD45RA+ positively selected. The sequence came from a man aged 30 to 45 in good health. CDR3: CASSIAQGRSYEQYF. CDR3 coding DNA: TGTGCCAGTAGTATAGCACAGGGGAGATCCTACGAGCAGTACTTC.